This T cell receptor (beta chain) was recovered during a study of blood T cell repertoires in COVID-19. The method was immunoSEQ multiplex PCR; TCRdb's version includes in-frame clones alone and lacks a portion of them. Found here are approximately 270,000 clones, 85% to 90% of them singletons; the top ten hold under 2.5%. There are 15 residues in the CDR3. V shed 5 bases and J 7 bases; nucleotides not matched to a gene: 14. Germline lookup yields CDR1 MDHEN and CDR2 SYDVKM. This clonotype was sampled from a woman aged 55-70 years who had recovered from COVID-19. The rearrangement links TRBV28 to TRBJ2-7, with 7 bases that match TRBD1. Sequenced material: PBMCs or T cells enriched from blood (not recorded which). For the CDR3, the DNA is TGTGCCAGCAGTCCGTGGACAGGCCCCGTGGGGGAGCAGTACTTC. Amino acids: CASSPWTGPVGEQYF.